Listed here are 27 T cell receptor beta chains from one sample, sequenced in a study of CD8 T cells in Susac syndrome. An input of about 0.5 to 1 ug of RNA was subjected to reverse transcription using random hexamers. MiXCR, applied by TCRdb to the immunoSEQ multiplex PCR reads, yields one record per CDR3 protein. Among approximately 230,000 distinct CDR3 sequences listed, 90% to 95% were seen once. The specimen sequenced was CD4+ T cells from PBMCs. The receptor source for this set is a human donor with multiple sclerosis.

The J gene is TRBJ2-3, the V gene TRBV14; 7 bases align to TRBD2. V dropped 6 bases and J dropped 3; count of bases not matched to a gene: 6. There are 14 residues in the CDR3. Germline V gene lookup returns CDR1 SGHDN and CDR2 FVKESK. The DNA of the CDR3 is TGTGCCAGCAGGATGGGTAGCGGGACAGATACGCAGTATTTT. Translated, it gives CASRMGSGTDTQYF.

The DNA of the CDR3 is TGTGCCAGCAGCCCTCATAGTGACACTGAAGCTTTCTTT. This codes for CASSPHSDTEAFF. This chain connects TRBV9 to TRBJ1-1; D is undetermined. The CDR3 has 13 amino acids. Germline CDR1 reads SGDLS; CDR2 reads YYNGEE. V was pared by 4 bases and J by 3 bases, with 10 bases between.

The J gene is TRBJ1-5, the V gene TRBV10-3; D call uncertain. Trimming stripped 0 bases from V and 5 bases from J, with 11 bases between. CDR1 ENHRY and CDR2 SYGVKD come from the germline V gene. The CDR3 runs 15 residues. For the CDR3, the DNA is TGTGCCATCAGTGAGTCCGCGCGGGGAGATCAGCCCCAGCATTTT. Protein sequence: CAISESARGDQPQHF.

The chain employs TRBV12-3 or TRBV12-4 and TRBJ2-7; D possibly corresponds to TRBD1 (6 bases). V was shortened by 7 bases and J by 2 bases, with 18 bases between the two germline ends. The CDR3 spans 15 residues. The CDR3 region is CASMSYGQGTYEQYF. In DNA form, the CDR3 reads TGTGCCAGCATGTCGTACGGGCAGGGGACCTACGAGCAGTACTTC.

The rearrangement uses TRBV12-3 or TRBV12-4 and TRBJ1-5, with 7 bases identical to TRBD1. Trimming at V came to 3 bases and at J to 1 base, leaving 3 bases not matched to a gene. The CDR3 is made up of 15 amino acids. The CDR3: CASSFQQGSNQPQHF. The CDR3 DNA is TGTGCCAGCAGTTTTCAACAGGGGAGCAATCAGCCCCAGCATTTT.

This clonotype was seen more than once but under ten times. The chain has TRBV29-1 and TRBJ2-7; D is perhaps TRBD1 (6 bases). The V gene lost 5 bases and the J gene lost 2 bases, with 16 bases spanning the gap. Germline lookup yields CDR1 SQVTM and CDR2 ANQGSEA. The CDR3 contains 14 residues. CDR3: CSVREQGGTYEQYF. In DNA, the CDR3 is TGCAGCGTTCGCGAACAGGGCGGCACCTACGAGCAGTACTTC.

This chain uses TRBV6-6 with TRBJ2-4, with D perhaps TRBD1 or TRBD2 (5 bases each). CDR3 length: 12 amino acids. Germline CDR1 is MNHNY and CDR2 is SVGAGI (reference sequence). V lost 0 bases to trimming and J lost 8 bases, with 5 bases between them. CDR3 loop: CASSYSGDIQYF. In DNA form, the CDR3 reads TGTGCCAGCAGTTACTCGGGGGACATTCAGTACTTC.

Here the CDR3 reads CSARDQGRLNTEAFF. As DNA, the CDR3 is TGCAGTGCTAGAGATCAAGGCAGACTGAACACTGAAGCTTTCTTT. The chain links TRBV20-1 to TRBJ1-1; no clear D. Per germline, CDR1 DFQATT and CDR2 SNEGSKA (reference sequence). The CDR3 is 15 residues long. V lost 0 bases and J lost 0, with 11 bases in between.

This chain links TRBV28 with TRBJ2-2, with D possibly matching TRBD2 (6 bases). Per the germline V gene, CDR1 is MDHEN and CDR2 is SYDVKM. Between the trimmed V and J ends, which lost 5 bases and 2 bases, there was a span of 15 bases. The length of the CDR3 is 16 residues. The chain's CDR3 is CASSLPRGVNTGELFF. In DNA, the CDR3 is TGTGCCAGCAGTCTGCCGCGCGGGGTCAACACCGGGGAGCTGTTTTTT.

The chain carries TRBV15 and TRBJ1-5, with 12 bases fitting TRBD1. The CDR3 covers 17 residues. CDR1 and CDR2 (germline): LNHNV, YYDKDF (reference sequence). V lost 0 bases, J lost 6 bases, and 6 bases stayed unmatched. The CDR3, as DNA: TGTGCCACCAGCAGAGATCGCGGGACAGGGGGCTTTCAGCCCCAGCATTTT. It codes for CATSRDRGTGGFQPQHF.

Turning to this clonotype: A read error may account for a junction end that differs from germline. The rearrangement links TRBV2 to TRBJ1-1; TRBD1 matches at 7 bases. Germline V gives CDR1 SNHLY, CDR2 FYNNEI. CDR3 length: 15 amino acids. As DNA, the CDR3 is TGTGCCAGCAGTGTACAGGGGATAATGAACACTGAAGCCTTCTTT. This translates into CASSVQGIMNTEAFF.

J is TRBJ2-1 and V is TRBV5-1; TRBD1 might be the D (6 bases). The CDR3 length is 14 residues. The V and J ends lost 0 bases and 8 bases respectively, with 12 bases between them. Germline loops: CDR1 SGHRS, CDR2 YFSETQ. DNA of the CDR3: TGCGCCAGCAGCTTGGGGGGCAGGGGAGATGAGCAGTTCTTC. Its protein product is CASSLGGRGDEQFF.

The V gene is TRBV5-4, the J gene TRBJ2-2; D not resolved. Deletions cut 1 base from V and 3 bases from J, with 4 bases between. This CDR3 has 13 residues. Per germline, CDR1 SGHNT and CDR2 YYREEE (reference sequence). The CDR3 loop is CASSLIDTGELFF. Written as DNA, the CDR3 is TGTGCCAGCAGCTTGATAGACACCGGGGAGCTGTTTTTT.

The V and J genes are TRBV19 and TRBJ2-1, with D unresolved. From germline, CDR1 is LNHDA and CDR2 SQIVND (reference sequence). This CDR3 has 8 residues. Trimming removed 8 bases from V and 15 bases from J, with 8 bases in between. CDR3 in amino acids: CASFFPFF. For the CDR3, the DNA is TGTGCCAGTTTTTTCCCGTTCTTC.

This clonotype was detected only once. In nucleotides, the CDR3 is TGCGCCAGCAGCTTGGGTGGGACAGGAACCTACGAGCAGTACGTC. It encodes CASSLGGTGTYEQYV. The rearrangement uses TRBV5-1 and TRBJ2-7; 8 positions agree with TRBD1. The germline V gene encodes CDR1 SGHRS and CDR2 YFSETQ. V was pared by 0 bases and J by 2 bases, with 4 bases of the junction left unmatched. The CDR3 spans 15 residues.

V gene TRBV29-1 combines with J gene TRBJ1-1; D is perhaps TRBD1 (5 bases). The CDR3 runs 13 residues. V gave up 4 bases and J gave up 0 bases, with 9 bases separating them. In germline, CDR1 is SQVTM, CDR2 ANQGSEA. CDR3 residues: CSVARQMNTEAFF. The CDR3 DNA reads TGCAGCGTTGCAAGACAGATGAACACTGAAGCTTTCTTT.

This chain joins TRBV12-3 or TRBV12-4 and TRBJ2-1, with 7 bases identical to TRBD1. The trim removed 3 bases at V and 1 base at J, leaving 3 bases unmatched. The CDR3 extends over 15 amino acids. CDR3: CASSFGDSSYNEQFF. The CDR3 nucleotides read TGTGCCAGCAGTTTTGGGGACAGTTCCTACAATGAGCAGTTCTTC.

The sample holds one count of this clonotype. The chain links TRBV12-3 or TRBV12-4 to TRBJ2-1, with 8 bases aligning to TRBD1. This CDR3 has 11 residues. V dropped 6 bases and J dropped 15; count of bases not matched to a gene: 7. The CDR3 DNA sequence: TGTGCCAGCAGGTGGACAGGGCAATGGTTCTTC. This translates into CASRWTGQWFF.

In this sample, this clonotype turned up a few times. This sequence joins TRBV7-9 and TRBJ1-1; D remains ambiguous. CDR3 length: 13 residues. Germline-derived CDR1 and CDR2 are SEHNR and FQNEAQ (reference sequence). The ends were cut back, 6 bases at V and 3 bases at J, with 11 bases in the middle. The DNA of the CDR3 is TGTGCCAGCAGGACCCAGGAGTACACTGAAGCTTTCTTT. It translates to CASRTQEYTEAFF. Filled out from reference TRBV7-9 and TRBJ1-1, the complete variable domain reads DTGVSQNPRHKITKRGQNVTFRCDPISEHNRLYWYRQTLGQGPEFLTYFQNEAQLEKSRLLSDRFSAERPKGSFSTLEIQRTEQGDSAMYLCASRTQEYTEAFFGQGTRLTVV.

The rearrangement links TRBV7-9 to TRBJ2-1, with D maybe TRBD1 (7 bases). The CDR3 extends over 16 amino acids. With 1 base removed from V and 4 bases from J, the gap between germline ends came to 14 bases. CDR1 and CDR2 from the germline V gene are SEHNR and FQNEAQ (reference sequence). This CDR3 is CASSLGQGGRYNEQFF. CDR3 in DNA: TGTGCCAGCAGCTTAGGGCAGGGGGGTAGATACAATGAGCAGTTCTTC.

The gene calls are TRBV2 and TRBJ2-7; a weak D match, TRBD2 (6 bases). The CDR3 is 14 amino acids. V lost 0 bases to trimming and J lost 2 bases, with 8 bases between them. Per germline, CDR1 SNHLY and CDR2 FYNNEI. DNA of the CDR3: TGTGCCAGCAGTGAAGCGCGGAGGGCCTACGAGCAGTACGTC. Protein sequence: CASSEARRAYEQYV.

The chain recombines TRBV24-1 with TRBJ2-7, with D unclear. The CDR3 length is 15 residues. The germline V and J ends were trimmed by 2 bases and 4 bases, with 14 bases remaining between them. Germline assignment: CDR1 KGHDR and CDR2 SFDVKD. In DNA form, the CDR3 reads TGTGCCACCAGTGATTCGACTCCGCCTAGATACGAGCAGTACGTC. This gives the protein CATSDSTPPRYEQYV.

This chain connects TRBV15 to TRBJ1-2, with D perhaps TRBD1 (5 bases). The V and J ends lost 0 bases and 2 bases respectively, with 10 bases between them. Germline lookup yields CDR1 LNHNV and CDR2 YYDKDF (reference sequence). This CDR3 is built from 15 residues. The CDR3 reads CATSRDRGPNYGYTF. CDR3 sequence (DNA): TGTGCCACCAGCAGAGATCGGGGCCCCAACTATGGCTACACCTTC.

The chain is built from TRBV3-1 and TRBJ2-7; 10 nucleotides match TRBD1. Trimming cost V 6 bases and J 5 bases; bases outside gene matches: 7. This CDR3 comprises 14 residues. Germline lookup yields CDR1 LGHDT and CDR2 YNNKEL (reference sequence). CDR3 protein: CASSRDRGSHEQYF. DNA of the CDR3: TGTGCCAGCAGTCGGGACAGGGGTAGCCACGAGCAGTACTTC.

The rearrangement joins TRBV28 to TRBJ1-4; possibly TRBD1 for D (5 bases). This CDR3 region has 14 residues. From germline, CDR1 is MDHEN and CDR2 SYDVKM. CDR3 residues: CSSGSGVGSEKLFF. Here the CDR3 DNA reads TGTTCAAGCGGGTCGGGGGTTGGAAGTGAAAAACTGTTTTTT. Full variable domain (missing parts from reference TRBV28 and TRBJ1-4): DVKVTQSSRYLVKRTGEKVFLECVQDMDHENMFWYRQDPGLGLRLIYFSYDVKMKEKGDIPEGYSVSREKKERFSLILESASTNQTSMYLCSSGSGVGSEKLFFGSGTQLSVL.

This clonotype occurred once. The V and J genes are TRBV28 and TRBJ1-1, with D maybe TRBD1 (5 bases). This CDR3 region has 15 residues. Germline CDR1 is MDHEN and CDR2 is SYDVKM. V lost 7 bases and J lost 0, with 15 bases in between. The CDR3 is CASTSGAELNTEAFF. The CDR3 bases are TGTGCCAGCACCTCTGGGGCAGAATTGAACACTGAAGCTTTCTTT. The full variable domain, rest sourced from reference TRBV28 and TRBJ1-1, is DVKVTQSSRYLVKRTGEKVFLECVQDMDHENMFWYRQDPGLGLRLIYFSYDVKMKEKGDIPEGYSVSREKKERFSLILESASTNQTSMYLCASTSGAELNTEAFFGQGTRLTVV.

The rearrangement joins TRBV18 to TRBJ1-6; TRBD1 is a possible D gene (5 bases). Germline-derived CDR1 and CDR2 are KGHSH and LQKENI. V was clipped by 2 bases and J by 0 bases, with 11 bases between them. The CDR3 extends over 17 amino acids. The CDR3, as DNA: TGTGCCAGCTCACCATTAGAGGGGAGCTCCTATAATTCACCCCTCCACTTT. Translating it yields CASSPLEGSSYNSPLHF.